The 19 T cell receptor beta chains presented below share a single source sample, sequenced in a study of glioma-infiltrating T cells after dendritic cell vaccination. The data were produced by immunoSEQ multiplex PCR, yet TCRdb's version contains in-frame clones alone and is incomplete. The sample lists approximately 22,000 clones, 60% to 85% occurring once. Specimen: blood, collected before dendritic cell vaccination. The receptor set was obtained from a human donor with glioblastoma.

The chain is built from TRBV5-6 and TRBJ2-3; TRBD2 is a possible D gene (5 bases). Trimming left V 3 bases short and J 2 bases short, with 16 bases between. The CDR3 loop spans 16 amino acids. Germline CDR1 is SGHDT and CDR2 is YYEEEE. CDR3 protein: CASSWALGTNTDTQYF. The CDR3 DNA is TGTGCCAGCAGCTGGGCACTAGGAACCAACACAGATACGCAGTATTTT.

J is TRBJ1-5 and V is TRBV28; no definite D call. V lost 1 base to trimming and J lost 8 bases, with 15 bases between them. This CDR3 has 15 residues. The germline V gene has CDR1 MDHEN and CDR2 SYDVKM. CDR3 sequence: CASSLSLLGSEPQHF. In nucleotides, the CDR3 is TGTGCCAGCAGTTTATCCTTGCTAGGATCGGAGCCCCAGCATTTT.

V is TRBV5-4 and J is TRBJ2-7; D is possibly TRBD1 (6 bases). CDR1 is SGHNT and CDR2 is YYREEE in the germline V gene (reference sequence). The CDR3 is 15 residues long. V was trimmed by 3 bases and J by 1 base, leaving 14 bases between them. The CDR3 sequence: CASSSDLRGSYEQYF. The CDR3 DNA follows: TGTGCCAGCAGCTCAGATCTCAGGGGTTCCTACGAGCAGTACTTC. Complete variable domain (other parts from reference TRBV5-4 and TRBJ2-7): ETGVTQSPTHLIKTRGQQVTLRCSSQSGHNTVSWYQQALGQGPQFIFQYYREEENGRGNFPPRFSGLQFPNYSSELNVNALELDDSALYLCASSSDLRGSYEQYFGPGTRLTVT.

The chain uses TRBV5-1 and TRBJ2-7, with 7 nucleotides matching TRBD2. This CDR3 contains 13 residues. V was pared by 5 bases and J by 6 bases, with 8 bases of the junction left unmatched. Per germline, CDR1 SGHRS and CDR2 YFSETQ. The CDR3 DNA reads TGCGCCAGCAGTCCGCCGGGCGGGAGCGAGCAGTACTTC. It yields the protein CASSPPGGSEQYF.

CDR3 coding DNA: TGTGCCAGCAGTTTCCAGGACAGGGGACTCCTGACTTTC. Translation gives CASSFQDRGLLTF. The chain links TRBV6-5 to TRBJ2-6; the match to TRBD1 covers 9 bases. V lost 4 bases to trimming and J lost 14 bases; unmatched junction nucleotides: 6. Germline V CDR1 and CDR2: MNHEY, SVGAGI. There are 13 residues in the CDR3.

The count of this clone is one. V usage is TRBV7-8 and J usage is TRBJ2-5; TRBD1 aligns across 7 bases. V lost 5 bases, J lost 3 bases, and 3 bases stayed unmatched. The CDR3 consists of 13 residues. Germline CDR1 and CDR2: SGHVS and FQNEAQ. CDR3: CASSRGQKETQYF. CDR3 bases: TGTGCCAGCAGCCGGGGACAGAAAGAGACCCAGTACTTC. The full variable domain, rest sourced from reference TRBV7-8 and TRBJ2-5, is GAGVSQSPRYKVAKRGQDVALRCDPISGHVSLFWYQQALGQGPEFLTYFQNEAQLDKSGLPSDRFFAERPEGSVSTLKIQRTQQEDSAVYLCASSRGQKETQYFGPGTRLLVL.

The chain recombines TRBV18 with TRBJ2-1; a possible D gene is TRBD1 (6 bases). The V gene lost 3 bases and the J gene lost 0 bases, with 12 bases spanning the gap. The CDR3 is made up of 16 amino acids. Germline lookup yields CDR1 KGHSH and CDR2 LQKENI. The CDR3 protein is CASSPTQGSSYNEQFF. The CDR3 region has the DNA TGTGCCAGCTCACCTACCCAGGGGAGCTCCTACAATGAGCAGTTCTTC.

DNA for the CDR3: TGTGCCAGTAGCTACGGGACAGTCACCTACGAGCAGTACTTC. It is translated as CASSYGTVTYEQYF. V usage is TRBV19 and J usage is TRBJ2-7, with 7 positions matching TRBD1. V lost 6 bases, J lost 2 bases, and 7 bases stayed unmatched. Per germline, CDR1 LNHDA and CDR2 SQIVND (reference sequence). The CDR3 runs to 14 residues.

This sequence joins TRBV11-2 and TRBJ2-5, with TRBD2 as a possible D gene (5 bases). The V gene's germline CDR1 is SGHAT and CDR2 FQNNGV. This CDR3 region has 12 residues. V shed 5 bases and J shed 2 bases, with 6 bases lying between them. CDR3 sequence (DNA): TGTGCCAGCAGCCCGGGACAAGAGACCCAGTACTTC. This sequence encodes CASSPGQETQYF.

The chain is built from TRBV10-1 and TRBJ1-3; D gene unclear. CDR1 and CDR2 from the germline V gene are WNHNN and SYGVQD (reference sequence). The germline V and J ends were trimmed by 9 bases and 0 bases, with 9 bases remaining between them. The CDR3 runs 13 residues. This CDR3 is CASEGHSGNTIYF. Here the CDR3 DNA reads TGCGCCAGTGAGGGTCACTCTGGAAACACCATATATTTT.

V gene TRBV5-5 combines with J gene TRBJ1-5; D is perhaps TRBD1 (5 bases). The germline V and J ends were trimmed by 7 bases and 1 base, with 9 bases remaining between them. From germline, CDR1 is SGHKS and CDR2 YYEKEE (reference sequence). This CDR3 has 13 amino acids. The CDR3 coding sequence is TGTGCCAGCGCGGGGCGAAGCAATCAGCCCCAGCATTTT. Protein product: CASAGRSNQPQHF.

The gene calls are TRBV4-3 and TRBJ2-3; no clear D. Trimming pared 1 base from V and 3 bases from J, leaving 5 bases between. This CDR3 has 13 residues. Germline CDR1 reads LGHNA; CDR2 reads YSLEER. The CDR3 reads CASSQGVTDTQYF. CDR3 DNA: TGCGCCAGCAGCCAAGGAGTGACAGATACGCAGTATTTT.

V and J are TRBV7-2 and TRBJ2-7, with 10 bases identical to TRBD1. The V gene end was trimmed by 4 bases and the J gene end by 2 bases; junction bases not matched to a gene: 2. There are 14 residues in the CDR3. Germline CDR1 is SGHTA and CDR2 is FQGNSA. CDR3 loop: CASSSDRGAYEQYF. The CDR3, as DNA: TGTGCCAGCAGCTCGGACAGGGGGGCCTACGAGCAGTACTTC. Full variable domain (outside the CDR3, taken from reference TRBV7-2 and TRBJ2-7): GAGVSQSPSNKVTEKGKDVELRCDPISGHTALYWYRQSLGQGLEFLIYFQGNSAPDKSGLPSDRFSAERTGGSVSTLTIQRTQQEDSAVYLCASSSDRGAYEQYFGPGTRLTVT.

The genes are TRBV18 and TRBJ2-7; D is possibly TRBD2 (6 bases). The germline V gene has CDR1 KGHSH and CDR2 LQKENI. The CDR3 is 15 residues long. V lost 3 bases to trimming and J lost 8 bases, with 20 bases between them. CDR3: CASSPVGGADLQQYF. As DNA, the CDR3 is TGTGCCAGCTCACCGGTAGGAGGGGCGGACCTCCAGCAGTACTTC.

The CDR3 loop is CASSGNRLAGSYDEQYF. The CDR3 DNA is TGTGCCAGCAGCGGAAACAGACTAGCGGGGTCGTACGACGAGCAGTACTTC. This chain connects TRBV9 to TRBJ2-7, with 11 bases aligning to TRBD2. Germline loops: CDR1 SGDLS, CDR2 YYNGEE. The CDR3 loop spans 17 amino acids. Trimming took 3 bases from V and 5 from J; bases not matched to a gene: 13.

The J gene is TRBJ2-7, the V gene TRBV6-9, with 7 bases aligning to TRBD1. V shed 2 bases, J shed 4 bases, and the junction held 11 bases outside the gene matches. Germline CDR1 reads MNHGY; CDR2 reads SVAAGI. This CDR3 contains 16 residues. The CDR3 nucleotides are TGTGCCAGCAGTTATGCCCGGGACAGAGTACCGTACGAGCAGTACTTC. Translated, it gives CASSYARDRVPYEQYF.

The table lists this clone with a few counts. The V call is TRBV19, the J call TRBJ2-1; no clear D. The germline gives CDR1 LNHDA, CDR2 SQIVND (reference sequence). There are 11 residues in the CDR3. V lost 6 bases and J lost 8, with 8 bases in between. The CDR3 coding sequence is TGTGCCAGTAGACATAACGATGAGCAGTTCTTC. Its protein is CASRHNDEQFF.

This clone was seen only a few times. V gene TRBV5-6 combines with J gene TRBJ2-4, with TRBD1 matching over 10 bases. The CDR3 has 14 amino acids. CDR1 and CDR2 from the germline V gene are SGHDT and YYEEEE. Trimming cost V 4 bases and J 4 bases; bases outside gene matches: 2. CDR3 nucleotides: TGTGCCAGCAGCGGGACAGGGGAGAAAAACATTCAGTACTTC. It yields the protein CASSGTGEKNIQYF.

This clone was detected a few times. DNA for the CDR3: TGTGCCAGCAGCAAAGTCGTCGTCGATACGCAGTATTTT. It encodes CASSKVVVDTQYF. The chain links TRBV21-1 to TRBJ2-3; the DNA was not used to check the table's D call, TRBD2. TRBV21-1 is termed a pseudogene. The CDR3 runs to 13 residues.